These 16 T cell receptor beta chains were all obtained from the same sample, sequenced in a study of technical replicates of blood from a few donors. Sequencing was performed with immunoSEQ multiplex PCR; in TCRdb, only in-frame clones are kept and a portion is missing. This table holds more than 65,000 clones, around 96% found once. The sequenced sample consisted of T cells isolated from PBMCs. The receptors come from a human donor in good health.

V gene TRBV11-1 combines with J gene TRBJ2-3; 11 bases agree with TRBD2. Germline CDR1 reads SGHAT; CDR2 reads FQDESV (reference sequence). The CDR3 is 16 residues long. V lost 7 bases and J lost 4; bases outside the gene matches: 10. The CDR3 region is CASTLKLAGVADTQYF. The CDR3 DNA sequence: TGTGCCAGCACCCTTAAACTAGCGGGAGTTGCAGATACGCAGTATTTT. The variable domain in full, with the rest retrieved from reference TRBV11-1 and TRBJ2-3, is EAEVAQSPRYKITEKSQAVAFWCDPISGHATLYWYRQILGQGPELLVQFQDESVVDDSQLPKDRFSAERLKGVDSTLKIQPAELGDSAMYLCASTLKLAGVADTQYFGPGTRLTVL.

Details on this clone: The identical CDR3 is also encoded by other nucleotide sequences in the sample. The chain recombines TRBV5-1 with TRBJ2-7; possibly TRBD1 for D (6 bases). The V gene's germline CDR1 is SGHRS and CDR2 YFSETQ. CDR3 length: 13 amino acids. Trimming removed 3 bases from V and 2 bases from J, with 9 bases in between. The CDR3 reads CASSSTGAYEQYF. Here the CDR3 DNA reads TGCGCCAGCAGCTCGACAGGTGCCTACGAGCAGTACTTC.

In regard to this clone: The sample carries other DNA sequences with the same CDR3. The chain couples TRBV19 to TRBJ1-1, with TRBD1 matching 10 bases. The CDR3 sequence is 15 residues long. V gave up 5 bases and J gave up 2 bases; unmatched junction bases: 5. Germline assignment: CDR1 LNHDA and CDR2 SQIVND (reference sequence). The CDR3 DNA reads TGTGCCAGTAGTTCCCGGACAGGGGGAAACACTGAAGCTTTCTTT. Its translation: CASSSRTGGNTEAFF.

V is TRBV7-9 and J is TRBJ2-1; tentatively, D is TRBD2 (6 bases). This CDR3 comprises 15 residues. Germline CDR1 SEHNR, CDR2 FQNEAQ (reference sequence). V was pared by 2 bases and J by 6 bases, with 14 bases between. The CDR3 loop reads CASSLPPPRGNEQFF. CDR3 DNA: TGTGCCAGCAGCTTACCTCCCCCGCGGGGCAATGAGCAGTTCTTC.

This sequence joins TRBV14 and TRBJ2-7; no definite D call. This CDR3 comprises 11 residues. Trimming shortened V by 4 bases and J by 2 bases, and 3 bases separated the two germline ends. Germline-derived CDR1 and CDR2 are SGHDN and FVKESK. The CDR3, as DNA: TGTGCCAGCAGCCCCACCTACGAGCAGTACTTC. It is translated as CASSPTYEQYF.

The DNA of the CDR3 is TGTGCCAGCAGCTTAGATACGGGCACTGAAGCTTTCTTT. It encodes CASSLDTGTEAFF. The chain employs TRBV7-6 and TRBJ1-1; D is unclear. Germline V CDR1 and CDR2: SGHVS, FNYEAQ. Trimming pared 1 base from V and 4 bases from J, leaving 7 bases between. The CDR3 loop spans 13 amino acids.

The chain recombines TRBV4-2 with TRBJ1-5, with D possibly being TRBD1 (6 bases). The CDR3 covers 16 residues. The germline V gene encodes CDR1 LGHNA and CDR2 YNFKEQ. Trimming removed 1 base from V and 6 bases from J, with 16 bases in between. The CDR3 bases are TGTGCCAGCAGCCAAGGGATGCAGGGGTCCCCTCAGCCCCAGCATTTT. Translation: CASSQGMQGSPQPQHF.

The chain has TRBV7-9 and TRBJ2-1, with TRBD2 matching over 10 bases. CDR3 length: 13 amino acids. Germline loops: CDR1 SEHNR, CDR2 FQNEAQ (reference sequence). The V and J ends lost 8 bases and 6 bases, in that order; junction bases with no gene match: 4. The DNA of the CDR3 is TGTGCCAGCGGGCTAGCGGGAGTCAATGAGCAGTTCTTC. It translates to CASGLAGVNEQFF.

The CDR3 coding sequence is TGTGCCAGCAGTGACTCAACTAGCGGGAACACCGGGGAGCTGTTTTTT. Protein product: CASSDSTSGNTGELFF. The rearrangement uses TRBV6-4 and TRBJ2-2; TRBD2 aligns across 8 bases. V shed 0 bases and J 1 base; nucleotides not matched to a gene: 1. The CDR3 sequence is 16 residues long. CDR1 MRHNA and CDR2 SNTAGT come from the germline V gene.

The rearrangement links TRBV7-8 to TRBJ2-7, with 9 nucleotides matching TRBD2. The CDR3 length is 16 residues. Trimming removed 3 bases from V and 6 bases from J; junction bases left unmatched: 12. CDR1 SGHVS and CDR2 FQNEAQ come from the germline V gene. CDR3: CASSFVAMREGSEQYF. The DNA for the CDR3 is TGTGCCAGCAGCTTTGTGGCGATGCGGGAGGGCTCCGAGCAGTACTTC.

The chain uses TRBV29-1 and TRBJ2-7, with unresolved D. With 6 bases removed from V and 3 bases from J, the gap between germline ends came to 9 bases. Germline V gives CDR1 SQVTM, CDR2 ANQGSEA. This CDR3 is built from 11 residues. Written as DNA, the CDR3 is TGCAGCGTCGTTACAGTCTACGAGCAGTACTTC. This encodes CSVVTVYEQYF.

The chain employs TRBV5-1 and TRBJ2-7; 15 bases fit TRBD2. J gave up 2 bases and V 4 bases, and 10 bases lay outside the gene matches. The CDR3 extends over 18 amino acids. From germline, CDR1 is SGHRS and CDR2 YFSETQ. CDR3: CASSEGTSGRSKTYEQYF. The CDR3 DNA follows: TGCGCCAGCAGCGAAGGGACTAGCGGGAGGAGTAAGACCTACGAGCAGTACTTC.

The chain joins TRBV27 to TRBJ2-3, with 12 bases that match TRBD2. Trimming took 3 bases from V and 5 from J; bases not matched to a gene: 3. CDR1 and CDR2 from the germline V gene are MNHEY and SMNVEV (reference sequence). The CDR3 loop spans 15 amino acids. CDR3 coding DNA: TGTGCCAGCAGTTTGCCGGGACTAGCGGGAGATACGCAGTATTTT. Its translation is CASSLPGLAGDTQYF.

This clone was observed a single time. The chain joins TRBV10-3 to TRBJ1-4, with TRBD1 matching 9 bases. This CDR3 spans 16 amino acids. Trimming cost V 8 bases and J 7 bases; bases outside gene matches: 14. CDR1 and CDR2 from the germline V gene are ENHRY and SYGVKD. This chain's CDR3 is CAIGAISQGAGEKLFF. The CDR3 DNA reads TGTGCCATCGGGGCGATTTCACAGGGGGCTGGTGAAAAACTGTTTTTT.

The DNA for the CDR3 is TGTGCCAGCAGTTTCACAGGGGAAGAGACCCAGTACTTC. It codes for CASSFTGEETQYF. The V and J genes are TRBV27 and TRBJ2-5; TRBD1 matches 7 bases. With 3 bases clipped from V and 3 bases from J, the junction kept 1 base outside the gene matches. The CDR3 totals 13 residues. The germline CDR1 and CDR2 sequences are MNHEY and SMNVEV (reference sequence).

In DNA form, the CDR3 reads TGCGCCAGCAGCCAAGATGTGGGAGCAGATACGCAGTATTTT. Translation: CASSQDVGADTQYF. The V and J genes are TRBV4-3 and TRBJ2-3, with D possibly matching TRBD2 (5 bases). Germline-derived CDR1 and CDR2 are LGHNA and YSLEER. The CDR3 extends over 14 amino acids. The V and J ends lost 0 bases and 4 bases respectively, with 8 bases between them.